This section outlines one T cell receptor (beta chain) sequence together with its context. Its antigen remains unknown. The germline V gene encodes CDR1 LGHNA and CDR2 YSLEER. Trimming removed 4 bases from V and 0 bases from J; junction bases left unmatched: 13. The CDR3 consists of 19 residues. This sample is part of a study of T cell responses to AZD1222 COVID-19 vaccine. The data were produced by immunoSEQ multiplex PCR, yet TCRdb's version contains in-frame clones alone and is incomplete. The table lists some 130,000 clones, roughly 92% of them singletons, with roughly 1.1% in the top ten. Notes on the study in general: Without day 14 samples, only post-peak T cell repertoires were studied. Mapped onto spike, vaccine-associated CD4 TCRs spanned it and were dominant at 160-218 and 743-854.

The sequenced sample was peripheral blood, obtained 28 days after the second AZD1222 dose. The rearrangement uses TRBV4-3 and TRBJ2-4, with 9 bases identical to TRBD2. The receptor was isolated from an adult who received the AZD1222 COVID-19 vaccine. The CDR3 is CASSRALAGGDLAKNIQYF. For the CDR3, the DNA is TGCGCCAGCAGCCGGGCTCTGGCGGGAGGGGACCTAGCCAAAAACATTCAGTACTTC.